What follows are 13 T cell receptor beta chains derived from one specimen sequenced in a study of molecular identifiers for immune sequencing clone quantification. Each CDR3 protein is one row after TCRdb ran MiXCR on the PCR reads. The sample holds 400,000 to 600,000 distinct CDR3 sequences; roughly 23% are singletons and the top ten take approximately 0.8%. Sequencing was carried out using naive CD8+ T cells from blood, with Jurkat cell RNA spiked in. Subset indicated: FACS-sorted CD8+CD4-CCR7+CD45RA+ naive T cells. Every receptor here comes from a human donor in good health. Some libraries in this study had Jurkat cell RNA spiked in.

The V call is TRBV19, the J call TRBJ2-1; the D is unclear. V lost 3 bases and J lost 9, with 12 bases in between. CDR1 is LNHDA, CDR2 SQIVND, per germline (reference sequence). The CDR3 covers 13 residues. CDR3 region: CASSIDTLAEQFF. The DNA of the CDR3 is TGTGCCAGTAGTATCGACACTCTGGCTGAGCAGTTCTTC.

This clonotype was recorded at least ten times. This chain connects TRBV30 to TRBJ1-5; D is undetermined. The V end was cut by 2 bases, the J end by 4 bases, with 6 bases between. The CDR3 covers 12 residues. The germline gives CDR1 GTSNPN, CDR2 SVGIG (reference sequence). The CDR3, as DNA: TGTGCCTGGAGTATTTATAATCAGCCCCAGCATTTT. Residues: CAWSIYNQPQHF.

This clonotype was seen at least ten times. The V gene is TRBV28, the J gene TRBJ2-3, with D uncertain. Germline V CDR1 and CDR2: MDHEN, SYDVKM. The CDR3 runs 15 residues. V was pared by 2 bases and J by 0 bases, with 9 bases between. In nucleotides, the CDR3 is TGTGCCAGCAGTTTACGGGCAGTTAGCACAGATACGCAGTATTTT. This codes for CASSLRAVSTDTQYF.

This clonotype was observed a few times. The DNA for the CDR3 is TGTGCCAGCAGTCGACTAGCGGGGGGCCATAGTGAGCAGTTCTTC. It yields the protein CASSRLAGGHSEQFF. This chain uses TRBV27 with TRBJ2-1; 13 bases are shared with TRBD2. Germline-derived CDR1 and CDR2 are MNHEY and SMNVEV (reference sequence). V shed 5 bases and J 9 bases; nucleotides not matched to a gene: 7. The CDR3 runs to 15 residues.

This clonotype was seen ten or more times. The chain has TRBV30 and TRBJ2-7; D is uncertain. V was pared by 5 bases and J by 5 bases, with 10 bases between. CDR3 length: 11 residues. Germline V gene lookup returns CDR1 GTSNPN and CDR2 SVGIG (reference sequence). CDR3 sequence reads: CAWRIVNEQYF. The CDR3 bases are TGTGCCTGGCGTATCGTGAACGAGCAGTACTTC. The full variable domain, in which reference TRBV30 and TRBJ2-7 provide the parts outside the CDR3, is SQTIHQWPATLVQPVGSPLSLECTVEGTSNPNLYWYRQAAGRGLQLLFYSVGIGQISSEVPQNLSASRPQDRQFILSSKKLLLSDSGFYLCAWRIVNEQYFGPGTRLTVT.

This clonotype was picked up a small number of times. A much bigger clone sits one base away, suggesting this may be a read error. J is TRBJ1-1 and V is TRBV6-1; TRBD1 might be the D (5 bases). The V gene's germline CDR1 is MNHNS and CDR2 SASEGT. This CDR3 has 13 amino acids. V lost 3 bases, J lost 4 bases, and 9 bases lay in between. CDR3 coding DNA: TGTGCCAGCAGTGACTGGGGGGGCACTGAAGCTTTCTTT. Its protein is CASSDWGGTEAFF.

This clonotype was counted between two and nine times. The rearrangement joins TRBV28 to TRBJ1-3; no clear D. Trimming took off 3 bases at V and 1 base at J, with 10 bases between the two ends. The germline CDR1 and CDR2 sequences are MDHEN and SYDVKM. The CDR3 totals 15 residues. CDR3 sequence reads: CASSLTRESGNTIYF. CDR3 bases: TGTGCCAGCAGTTTGACTAGGGAGTCTGGAAACACCATATATTTT.

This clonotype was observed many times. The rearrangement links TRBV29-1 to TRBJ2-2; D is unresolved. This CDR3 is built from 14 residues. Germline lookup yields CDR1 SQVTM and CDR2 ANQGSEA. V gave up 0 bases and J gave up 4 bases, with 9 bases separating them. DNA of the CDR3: TGCAGCGTTGAAGAGGTCAGCCCCACCGGGGAGCTGTTTTTT. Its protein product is CSVEEVSPTGELFF.

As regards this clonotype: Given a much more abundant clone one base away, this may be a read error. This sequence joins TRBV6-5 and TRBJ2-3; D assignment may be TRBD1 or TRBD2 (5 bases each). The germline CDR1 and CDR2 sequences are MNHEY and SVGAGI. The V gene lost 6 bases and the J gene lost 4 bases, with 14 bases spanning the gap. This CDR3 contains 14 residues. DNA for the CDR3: TGTGCCAGCAGCCCGGGACCAAACGCAGATACGCAGTATTTT. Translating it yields CASSPGPNADTQYF.

CDR3 loop: CSVSGAGNTIYF. DNA for the CDR3: TGCAGCGTTAGCGGGGCCGGAAACACCATATATTTT. The genes are TRBV29-1 and TRBJ1-3; D is possibly TRBD1 (5 bases). The ends were cut back, 5 bases at V and 4 bases at J, with 9 bases in the middle. This CDR3 region has 12 residues. Per germline, CDR1 SQVTM and CDR2 ANQGSEA.

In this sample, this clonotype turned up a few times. This CDR3 is CASSSRGQGRDNEKLFF. The DNA of the CDR3 is TGCGCCAGCAGCTCGAGGGGGCAGGGGCGTGATAATGAAAAACTGTTTTTT. The chain recombines TRBV4-1 with TRBJ1-4; 7 nucleotides align to TRBD1. Germline loops: CDR1 MGHRA, CDR2 YSYEKL. J was trimmed by 4 bases and V by 5 bases; bases with no gene match: 13. CDR3 size: 17 residues.

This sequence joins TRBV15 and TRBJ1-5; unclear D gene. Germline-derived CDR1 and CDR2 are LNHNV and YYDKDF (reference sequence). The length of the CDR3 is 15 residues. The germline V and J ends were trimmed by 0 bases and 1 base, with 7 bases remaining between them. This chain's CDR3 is CATSRDHMSNQPQHF. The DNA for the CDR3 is TGTGCCACCAGCAGAGATCACATGAGCAATCAGCCCCAGCATTTT.

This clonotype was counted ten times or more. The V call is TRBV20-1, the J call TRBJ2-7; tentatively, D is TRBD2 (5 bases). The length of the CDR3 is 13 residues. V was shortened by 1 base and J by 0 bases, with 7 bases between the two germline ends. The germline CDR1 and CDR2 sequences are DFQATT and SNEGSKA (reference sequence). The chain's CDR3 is CSARAGYSYEQYF. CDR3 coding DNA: TGCAGTGCTAGAGCGGGATACTCCTACGAGCAGTACTTC.